The sequence of this T cell receptor (beta chain) was determined in a study of blood T cell repertoires in COVID-19. Whole-study context: T cells, B-cell-depleted T cells, or PBMCs provided the cDNA or gDNA that served as material.

The CDR3 totals 13 residues. Germline V gene sequence: CDR1 SGHTA, CDR2 FQGTGA. Trimming pared 3 bases from V and 7 bases from J, leaving 7 bases between. This clone has a handful of counts. How the authors handled the data: For nucleated cells, counts were estimated from reference gene primer amplification. Profiling relied on immunoSEQ multiplex PCR, and the TCRdb table lists in-frame clones only, not all of them. V, J and clone size are those of that table, while D and trimming were read from the DNA. Of about 74,000 clones in the sample, 84% were seen once. This sequence originates from a man in his sixties or seventies with acute or convalescent COVID-19. Sequencing was carried out using peripheral blood. This rearrangement joins TRBV7-3 to TRBJ1-6; no clear D gene. CDR3 in amino acids: CASSLTINSPLHF. The CDR3 DNA sequence: TGTGCCAGCAGCTTGACAATAAATTCACCCCTCCACTTT. The full variable domain, with the rest looked up from reference TRBV7-3 and TRBJ1-6, is GAGVSQTPSNKVTEKGKYVELRCDPISGHTALYWYRQSLGQGPEFLIYFQGTGAADDSGLPNDRFFAVRPEGSVSTLKIQRTERGDSAVYLCASSLTINSPLHFGNGTRLTVT.